The 8 T cell receptor beta chains below all came from one sample that was sequenced in a study of shared clonotypes between healthy human individuals. This table comes from immunoSEQ multiplex PCR, and its TCRdb copy is limited to in-frame clones, with some not included. This table has more than 2,000,000 clones, more than 80% appearing once. Sequencing was carried out using naive CD4+ T cells sorted from blood. Subset here: CD45RA+ positively selected. The receptors here all came from a man aged 18 to 29 in good health.

J is TRBJ1-5 and V is TRBV10-2; no clear D gene. CDR1 WSHSY and CDR2 SAAADI come from the germline V gene. The CDR3 length is 12 residues. Trimming removed 8 bases at V and 2 bases at J, with 7 bases between. For the CDR3, the DNA is TGCGCCAGCCGCGGGGGCAATCAGCCCCAGCATTTT. Residues: CASRGGNQPQHF.

To note about this clone: This same CDR3 is encoded by further DNA sequences in the sample. The rearrangement uses TRBV6-6 and TRBJ1-1, with 7 bases that match TRBD1. Unmatched junction bases numbered 3, after V lost 5 bases and J lost 0 bases. CDR3 length equals 14 residues. CDR1 is MNHNY, CDR2 SVGAGI, per germline (reference sequence). CDR3: CASSTDRVNTEAFF. CDR3 coding DNA: TGTGCCAGCAGTACAGACAGGGTGAACACTGAAGCTTTCTTT.

The CDR3 DNA reads as TGTGCCAGCAGCAAAGATAACAGGGGGAATGAAAAACTGTTTTTT. It yields the protein CASSKDNRGNEKLFF. V usage is TRBV21-1 and J usage is TRBJ1-4; the D segment call TRBD1 is taken from the table without a DNA check. TRBV21-1 is listed as a pseudogene. The CDR3 runs to 15 residues.

Regarding this clone: Its ends do not fully match the called genes, so a read error is possible. The V call is TRBV5-8, the J call TRBJ2-7; TRBD2 aligns across 15 bases. The CDR3 spans 16 residues. Germline CDR1 reads SGHTS; CDR2 reads YDEGEE. Here the CDR3 reads CASSLRTGTSGGPTHF. Written as DNA, the CDR3 is TGTGCCAGCAGCTTGCGAACCGGGACTAGCGGGGGGCCAACTCACTTC.

The V call is TRBV10-1, the J call TRBJ2-5; 12 bases are shared with TRBD2. The J segment lost 3 bases and the V segment lost 6 bases, leaving 5 bases of the junction unmatched. The CDR3 extends over 15 amino acids. The V gene's germline CDR1 is WNHNN and CDR2 SYGVQD (reference sequence). The CDR3 sequence is CASRRTSGVKETQYF. DNA of the CDR3: TGCGCCAGCAGAAGGACTAGCGGGGTAAAAGAGACCCAGTACTTC.

The rearrangement links TRBV5-4 to TRBJ1-6; maybe TRBD1 (6 bases). Germline values: CDR1 SGHNT, CDR2 YYREEE (reference sequence). The CDR3 is 16 amino acids. Trimming removed 3 bases from V and 7 bases from J, with 17 bases in between. CDR3 nucleotides: TGTGCCAGCAGCTACGGACAGTGGGACGGGAATTCACCCCTCCACTTT. The encoded protein is CASSYGQWDGNSPLHF.

This chain links TRBV6-5 with TRBJ2-6; 7 bases are a match to TRBD1. V shed 8 bases, J shed 0 bases, and the junction held 1 base outside the gene matches. The CDR3 totals 14 residues. Looked up from germline, CDR1 is MNHEY and CDR2 is SVGAGI. The CDR3 nucleotides read TGTGCCAGCGGGACAGTCTCTGGGGCCAACGTCCTGACTTTC. As protein: CASGTVSGANVLTF.

This clone has a single count. The identical CDR3 is also encoded by other nucleotide sequences in the sample. The genes are TRBV7-2 and TRBJ1-4; D is perhaps TRBD1 (5 bases). The CDR3 runs to 15 residues. V was clipped by 1 base and J by 2 bases, with 8 bases between them. The germline V gene has CDR1 SGHTA and CDR2 FQGNSA. The CDR3, as DNA: TGTGCCAGCAGCTTAGGGGGCACTACTAATGAAAAACTGTTTTTT. Encoded protein: CASSLGGTTNEKLFF.